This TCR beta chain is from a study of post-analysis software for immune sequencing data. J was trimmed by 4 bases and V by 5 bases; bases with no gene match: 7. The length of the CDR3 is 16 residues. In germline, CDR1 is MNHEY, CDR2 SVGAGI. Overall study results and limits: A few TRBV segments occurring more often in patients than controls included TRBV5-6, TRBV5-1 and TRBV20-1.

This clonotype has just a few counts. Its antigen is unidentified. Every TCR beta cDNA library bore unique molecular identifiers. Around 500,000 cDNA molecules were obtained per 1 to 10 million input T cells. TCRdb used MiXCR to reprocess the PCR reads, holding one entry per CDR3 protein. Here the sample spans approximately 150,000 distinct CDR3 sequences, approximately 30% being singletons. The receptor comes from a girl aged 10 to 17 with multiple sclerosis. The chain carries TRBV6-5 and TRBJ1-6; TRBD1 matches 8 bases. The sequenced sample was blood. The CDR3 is CASSPRTGSYNSPLHF. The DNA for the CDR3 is TGTGCCAGCAGTCCCAGGACAGGGTCGTATAATTCACCCCTCCACTTT.